This is a list of T cell receptor beta chains from one sample in a study of blood T cell repertoires in COVID-19. TCRdb keeps only in-frame clones here, not all; method: immunoSEQ multiplex PCR. The sample has approximately 160,000 clones; 84% are singletons. The sample taken for sequencing was peripheral blood. These receptor sequences come from a woman between 50 and 59 years old in a cohort sampled during active or convalescent COVID-19. Both conserved end residues are part of each CDR3. The order of the fields is V gene, J gene, CDR3 protein.

v_gene: TRBV19; j_gene: TRBJ1-2; CDR3aa: CASSTHDRFYGYTF
v_gene: TRBV19; j_gene: TRBJ2-7; CDR3aa: CASSIGQGRDEQYF
v_gene: TRBV6-2/TRBV6-3; j_gene: TRBJ2-1; CDR3aa: CASSSRGQQYNEQFF
v_gene: TRBV18; j_gene: TRBJ2-3; CDR3aa: CASSLTRGTDTQYF
v_gene: TRBV3-1/TRBV3-2; j_gene: TRBJ2-3; CDR3aa: CASSQSGGAHTQYF
v_gene: TRBV10-3; j_gene: TRBJ1-4; CDR3aa: CAISAETGLAEKLFF
v_gene: TRBV19; j_gene: TRBJ2-4; CDR3aa: CASSIDGPGLADQILAKNIQYF
v_gene: TRBV5-1; j_gene: TRBJ2-1; CDR3aa: CASSLTPGVYNEQFF
v_gene: TRBV2; j_gene: TRBJ1-4; CDR3aa: CASTDPGREKLFF
v_gene: TRBV7-9; j_gene: TRBJ1-2; CDR3aa: CASSSWDRGGYGYTF
v_gene: TRBV6-2/TRBV6-3; j_gene: TRBJ1-1; CDR3aa: CASSYSQTISRQGANTEAFF
v_gene: TRBV30; j_gene: TRBJ2-1; CDR3aa: CAQVRGGAYNEQFF
v_gene: TRBV7-2; j_gene: TRBJ1-2; CDR3aa: CATPMGTGSEVSPNYGYTF
v_gene: TRBV7-3; j_gene: TRBJ2-2; CDR3aa: CASSITGYHTGELFF
v_gene: TRBV6-7; j_gene: TRBJ2-1; CDR3aa: CASLGTGTSVGNEQFF
v_gene: TRBV7-8; j_gene: TRBJ1-2; CDR3aa: CASSLAHQANYGYTF
v_gene: TRBV19; j_gene: TRBJ2-7; CDR3aa: CASSLDGRAYEQYF
v_gene: TRBV7-2; j_gene: TRBJ1-1; CDR3aa: CASSEQGGEAFF
v_gene: TRBV6-5; j_gene: TRBJ1-2; CDR3aa: CASSYSGNNYGYTF
v_gene: TRBV2; j_gene: TRBJ1-1; CDR3aa: CASTQTGPPNTEAFF
v_gene: TRBV7-3; j_gene: TRBJ2-3; CDR3aa: CASSAQGVPDTQYF
v_gene: TRBV19; j_gene: TRBJ1-2; CDR3aa: CASSIVGRGPNYGYTF
v_gene: TRBV19; j_gene: TRBJ1-2; CDR3aa: CASSMPANYGYTF
v_gene: TRBV7-3; j_gene: TRBJ1-1; CDR3aa: CASSVTGLNTEAFF
v_gene: TRBV18; j_gene: TRBJ1-5; CDR3aa: CASSPTQNQPQHF
v_gene: TRBV5-5; j_gene: TRBJ2-5; CDR3aa: CASSGGQGLETQYF
v_gene: TRBV7-8; j_gene: TRBJ2-7; CDR3aa: CASAGDTSYEQYF
v_gene: TRBV6-1; j_gene: TRBJ2-7; CDR3aa: CASSEAERGGDEQYF
v_gene: TRBV10-2; j_gene: TRBJ1-1; CDR3aa: CASLDWERGLAEAFF
v_gene: TRBV27; j_gene: TRBJ1-5; CDR3aa: CASSSRVTQPQHF
v_gene: TRBV7-3; j_gene: TRBJ2-3; CDR3aa: CASSLVGQSDTQYF
v_gene: TRBV12-3/TRBV12-4; j_gene: TRBJ1-5; CDR3aa: CASSDREGQPQHF
v_gene: TRBV30; j_gene: TRBJ1-1; CDR3aa: CAWERGSTEAFF
v_gene: TRBV11-2; j_gene: TRBJ1-4; CDR3aa: CASSPGQGAVKEKLFF
v_gene: TRBV9; j_gene: TRBJ2-2; CDR3aa: CASSVGRLDTGELFF
v_gene: TRBV19; j_gene: TRBJ1-2; CDR3aa: CASSKQGGLYGYTF
v_gene: TRBV7-9; j_gene: TRBJ2-5; CDR3aa: CASSSGETQYF
v_gene: TRBV19; j_gene: TRBJ2-7; CDR3aa: CASSSRDRGVYEQYF
v_gene: TRBV6-4; j_gene: TRBJ2-3; CDR3aa: CASSQQVAGTDTQYF
v_gene: TRBV27; j_gene: TRBJ2-7; CDR3aa: CASSLAQGDEQYF
v_gene: TRBV6-5; j_gene: TRBJ2-2; CDR3aa: CASSSPFGGVAGELFF
v_gene: TRBV9; j_gene: TRBJ2-5; CDR3aa: CASSGTGALLGETQYF
v_gene: TRBV5-4; j_gene: TRBJ1-5; CDR3aa: CASSLGGGSQPQHF
v_gene: TRBV5-1; j_gene: TRBJ1-3; CDR3aa: CASTTDYSGNTIYF
v_gene: TRBV7-9; j_gene: TRBJ2-2; CDR3aa: CASSHRIGGIGELFF
v_gene: TRBV7-9; j_gene: TRBJ2-4; CDR3aa: CASSLGAGITKNIQYF
v_gene: TRBV5-1; j_gene: TRBJ2-1; CDR3aa: CASRGQGNYNEQFF
v_gene: TRBV2; j_gene: TRBJ1-6; CDR3aa: CASTVDRNNSPLHF
v_gene: TRBV27; j_gene: TRBJ1-1; CDR3aa: CASSRPGWTEAFF
v_gene: TRBV7-2; j_gene: TRBJ2-7; CDR3aa: CASSLAGVTYEQYF
v_gene: TRBV2; j_gene: TRBJ1-1; CDR3aa: CARDGTGSNTEAFF
v_gene: TRBV4-1; j_gene: TRBJ1-2; CDR3aa: CASSRDTYGYTF
v_gene: TRBV6-1; j_gene: TRBJ1-2; CDR3aa: CASSDIDRNGYTF
v_gene: TRBV6-6; j_gene: TRBJ2-7; CDR3aa: CASSPNRDSHEQYF
v_gene: TRBV19; j_gene: TRBJ1-4; CDR3aa: CASRGQYNEKLFF